This TCR beta chain is drawn from a study of T cell responses to AZD1222 COVID-19 vaccine. General study findings and limits: Donors were mostly white British, more females; clonal diversity possibly underestimated. Spike-specific TCR breadth and depth went up after people got two AZD1222 doses.

Repertoires were generated with immunoSEQ multiplex PCR, while TCRdb's copy carries only in-frame clones and drops some. Of some 110,000 clones in the sample, 80% to 90% were seen once. On this clone: What it binds is unknown.

This CDR3 has 13 residues. J was trimmed by 7 bases and V by 8 bases; bases with no gene match: 8. This clonotype was obtained from an adult in good health. This specimen consisted of peripheral blood, obtained on day 0 of AZD1222 vaccination. The rearrangement joins TRBV12-3 or TRBV12-4 to TRBJ1-5; 7 bases are a match to TRBD1. CDR3 DNA sequence: TGTGCCAGCGCCCTTACAGGGGCACAGCCCCAGCATTTT. Protein: CASALTGAQPQHF.